One and the same sample provided the 29 T cell receptor beta chains below, sequenced in a study of blood T cell repertoires in COVID-19 (dated by TCRdb to the early 2020s). The protocol used for the library was the immunoSEQ multiplex PCR assay. TCRdb provides this immuneACCESS table in a form limited to in-frame rearrangements. Some clones are lacking; in checked studies, under half of them reflect an unresolved V gene, and why the rest are absent is not known. Counted in this sample were about 73,000 clones; about 74% of them appeared once. The ten largest make up around 2% of the sample. Sequenced input: peripheral blood. The receptors here all came from a man between 65 and 85 years old with COVID-19, enrolled during active disease.

This clone appeared a few times. The rearrangement joins TRBV28 to TRBJ1-5, with D uncertain. CDR3 size: 12 residues. V gave up 2 bases and J gave up 6 bases, with 5 bases separating them. Germline lookup yields CDR1 MDHEN and CDR2 SYDVKM. CDR3 loop: CASSLIGQPQHF. The CDR3 DNA follows: TGTGCCAGCAGTTTAATCGGTCAGCCCCAGCATTTT.

V gene TRBV28 combines with J gene TRBJ1-6; possibly TRBD1 for D (5 bases). Germline CDR1 MDHEN, CDR2 SYDVKM. V lost 1 base and J 7 bases, leaving 14 bases between the germline ends. The CDR3 length is 16 residues. CDR3 sequence (DNA): TGTGCCAGCAGTTTATCGGGCCAGGGTCTAAATTCACCCCTCCACTTT. This sequence encodes CASSLSGQGLNSPLHF.

V gene TRBV9 combines with J gene TRBJ2-1; a weak D match, TRBD2 (7 bases). The CDR3 is made up of 21 amino acids. The V and J ends lost 4 bases and 1 base respectively, with 30 bases between them. Germline V CDR1 and CDR2: SGDLS, YYNGEE. CDR3 sequence (DNA): TGTGCCAGCAGCCCCGGGAGGTGGGGGGGGGCTAGCGGCATATCCTACAATGAGCAGTTCTTC. It is translated as CASSPGRWGGASGISYNEQFF.

The chain employs TRBV11-2 and TRBJ1-3; D is ambiguous. Trimming took 5 bases from V and 2 from J, leaving 10 bases between them. The CDR3 runs 14 residues. Germline V gene data show CDR1 as SGHAT and CDR2 as FQNNGV. CDR3 residues: CASSLTETGNTIYF. The CDR3 bases are TGTGCCAGCAGCCTGACGGAGACTGGAAACACCATATATTTT. Looking up the rest from reference TRBV11-2 and TRBJ1-3 gives the full variable domain: EAGVAQSPRYKIIEKRQSVAFWCNPISGHATLYWYQQILGQGPKLLIQFQNNGVVDDSQLPKDRFSAERLKGVDSTLKIQPAKLEDSAVYLCASSLTETGNTIYFGEGSWLTVV.

The chain is built from TRBV11-2 and TRBJ2-3; 11 bases are a match to TRBD2. The CDR3 extends over 16 amino acids. V dropped 5 bases and J dropped 5; count of bases not matched to a gene: 9. In germline, CDR1 is SGHAT, CDR2 FQNNGV. In DNA, the CDR3 is TGTGCCAGCAGCCCCCTACTAGCGGGAGTGGAAGATACGCAGTATTTT. Protein product: CASSPLLAGVEDTQYF.

J is TRBJ1-2 and V is TRBV18; D unresolved. This CDR3 spans 13 amino acids. Germline V gene data show CDR1 as KGHSH and CDR2 as LQKENI. V shed 3 bases and J shed 2 bases, with 7 bases lying between them. The CDR3 loop is CASSPEGNYGYTF. CDR3 nucleotides: TGTGCCAGCTCACCGGAGGGCAACTATGGCTACACCTTC.

This clone was seen only once. The rearrangement links TRBV28 to TRBJ2-7, with TRBD1 matching 8 bases. This CDR3 is 14 amino acids long. Per the germline V gene, CDR1 is MDHEN and CDR2 is SYDVKM. The V segment lost 4 bases and the J segment 3 bases; nucleotides outside the gene matches: 5. CDR3 sequence (DNA): TGTGCCAGCAGTTCTAGGACAGGGCTCTACGAGCAGTACTTC. It specifies CASSSRTGLYEQYF.

J is TRBJ1-1 and V is TRBV19, with TRBD1 as a possible D gene (6 bases). Between the trimmed V and J ends, which lost 10 bases and 4 bases, there was a span of 19 bases. Per the germline V gene, CDR1 is LNHDA and CDR2 is SQIVND (reference sequence). CDR3 length: 14 residues. The CDR3 DNA reads TGTGCCACCGGAAACGAGGGGGGGAGCACTGAAGCTTTCTTT. Its protein product is CATGNEGGSTEAFF.

This chain links TRBV6-5 with TRBJ2-7; D remains ambiguous. The germline V and J ends were trimmed by 7 bases and 6 bases, with 13 bases remaining between them. The length of the CDR3 is 12 residues. The germline V gene has CDR1 MNHEY and CDR2 SVGAGI. Here the CDR3 DNA reads TGTGCCAGCACCGATAACTTCGGCGAGCAGTACTTC. This encodes CASTDNFGEQYF.

This clone was detected only a few times. CDR3 sequence (DNA): TGTGCCAGCAGAGCTACCCACGCGGCAGGGCAATCACCCCTCCACTTT. Amino acids: CASRATHAAGQSPLHF. The chain employs TRBV28 and TRBJ1-6; D is perhaps TRBD1 (5 bases). In germline, CDR1 is MDHEN, CDR2 SYDVKM. This CDR3 is 16 amino acids long. Between the trimmed V and J ends, which lost 6 bases and 10 bases, there was a span of 22 bases. Full variable domain (missing parts from reference TRBV28 and TRBJ1-6): DVKVTQSSRYLVKRTGEKVFLECVQDMDHENMFWYRQDPGLGLRLIYFSYDVKMKEKGDIPEGYSVSREKKERFSLILESASTNQTSMYLCASRATHAAGQSPLHFGNGTRLTVT.

The chain employs TRBV6-2 or TRBV6-3 and TRBJ1-3; D is uncertain. The CDR3 sequence is 15 residues long. The germline gives CDR1 MNHEY, CDR2 SVGEGT. The germline V and J ends were trimmed by 0 bases and 0 bases, with 6 bases remaining between them. The CDR3 loop reads CASSYSTGSGNTIYF. CDR3 DNA: TGTGCCAGCAGTTACTCGACGGGCTCTGGAAACACCATATATTTT.

The chain couples TRBV7-8 to TRBJ2-7; weak D call: TRBD1 (6 bases). V lost 0 bases and J lost 1, with 7 bases in between. This CDR3 spans 14 amino acids. The germline gives CDR1 SGHVS, CDR2 FQNEAQ. In DNA, the CDR3 is TGTGCCAGCAGCTTAGCCGGACAGTCCTACGAGCAGTACTTC. Translation: CASSLAGQSYEQYF.

The chain is built from TRBV5-1 and TRBJ1-4, with D possibly being TRBD1 (6 bases). CDR1 is SGHRS, CDR2 YFSETQ, per germline. This CDR3 region has 15 residues. Between the trimmed V and J ends, which lost 3 bases and 0 bases, there was a span of 9 bases. Here the CDR3 DNA reads TGCGCCAGCAGCTCCCGGACAGCAACTAATGAAAAACTGTTTTTT. Its translation: CASSSRTATNEKLFF. Drawing the rest from reference TRBV5-1 and TRBJ1-4, the complete variable domain is KAGVTQTPRYLIKTRGQQVTLSCSPISGHRSVSWYQQTPGQGLQFLFEYFSETQRNKGNFPGRFSGRQFSNSRSEMNVSTLELGDSALYLCASSSRTATNEKLFFGSGTQLSVL.

This rearrangement joins TRBV7-2 to TRBJ1-1; D remains unclear. This CDR3 has 17 residues. The germline CDR1 and CDR2 sequences are SGHTA and FQGNSA. V gave up 5 bases and J gave up 2 bases, with 21 bases separating them. This CDR3 is CASSPHFSAGSNTEAFF. CDR3 nucleotides: TGTGCCAGCAGCCCGCACTTCAGCGCCGGGAGTAACACTGAAGCTTTCTTT. The full variable domain, completed using reference TRBV7-2 and TRBJ1-1, is GAGVSQSPSNKVTEKGKDVELRCDPISGHTALYWYRQSLGQGLEFLIYFQGNSAPDKSGLPSDRFSAERTGGSVSTLTIQRTQQEDSAVYLCASSPHFSAGSNTEAFFGQGTRLTVV.

This clone was found a few times. One end of the junction fails to match germline, which may point to a read error. The CDR3 spells CASSLPGRSNTNF. DNA for the CDR3: TGTGCCAGCAGTTTGCCCGGGAGGTCCAACACGAACTTC. The chain has TRBV28 and TRBJ2-7; 7 bases agree with TRBD2. The CDR3 consists of 13 residues. Germline CDR1 MDHEN, CDR2 SYDVKM. Drawing the rest from reference TRBV28 and TRBJ2-7, the complete variable domain is DVKVTQSSRYLVKRTGEKVFLECVQDMDHENMFWYRQDPGLGLRLIYFSYDVKMKEKGDIPEGYSVSREKKERFSLILESASTNQTSMYLCASSLPGRSNTNFGPGTRLTVT.

The rearrangement links TRBV9 to TRBJ2-1; 9 bases fit TRBD2. The V segment lost 0 bases and the J segment 5 bases; nucleotides outside the gene matches: 6. CDR3 length: 16 amino acids. Germline loops: CDR1 SGDLS, CDR2 YYNGEE. The CDR3 spells CASSVAGLARDNEQFF. The CDR3 DNA follows: TGTGCCAGCAGCGTAGCAGGACTAGCGAGGGACAATGAGCAGTTCTTC.

The chain uses TRBV18 and TRBJ1-2, with TRBD1 as a possible D gene (6 bases). V was trimmed by 2 bases and J by 4 bases, leaving 29 bases between them. The CDR3 contains 20 residues. In germline, CDR1 is KGHSH, CDR2 LQKENI. The CDR3: CASSPGTGTSDSLTIYGYTF. The CDR3 coding sequence is TGTGCCAGCTCACCAGGAACCGGGACATCGGACTCGTTGACGATCTATGGCTACACCTTC.

In its sample, this clone was seen once. The V gene is TRBV28, the J gene TRBJ1-3, with D perhaps matching TRBD1 (5 bases). V gave up 1 base and J gave up 7 bases, with 11 bases separating them. Germline values: CDR1 MDHEN, CDR2 SYDVKM. The CDR3 totals 14 residues. The CDR3 DNA follows: TGTGCCAGCAGTTTATTAGGGGTTAAGAACACCATATATTTT. Its protein product is CASSLLGVKNTIYF. The entire variable domain, with the rest obtained from reference TRBV28 and TRBJ1-3, is as follows: DVKVTQSSRYLVKRTGEKVFLECVQDMDHENMFWYRQDPGLGLRLIYFSYDVKMKEKGDIPEGYSVSREKKERFSLILESASTNQTSMYLCASSLLGVKNTIYFGEGSWLTVV.

The chain has TRBV28 and TRBJ1-2; no firm D call. The CDR3 totals 12 residues. V was pared by 6 bases and J by 4 bases, with 9 bases between. Germline V gene lookup returns CDR1 MDHEN and CDR2 SYDVKM. This CDR3 reads CASRSQAYGYTF. As DNA, the CDR3 is TGTGCCAGCAGGAGCCAGGCCTATGGCTACACCTTC.

The V gene is TRBV3-1 (or the pseudogene TRBV3-2), the J gene TRBJ1-1; 8 bases match TRBD1. With 6 bases clipped from V and 4 bases from J, the junction kept 7 bases outside the gene matches. Germline CDR1 is LGHDT and CDR2 is YNNKEL (reference sequence). The CDR3 loop spans 14 amino acids. CDR3 DNA sequence: TGTGCCAGCAGTCCGACAGGGGCCCGCACTGAAGCTTTCTTT. Amino acid sequence: CASSPTGARTEAFF.

The chain recombines TRBV3-1 (or the pseudogene TRBV3-2) with TRBJ2-3; 9 bases map to TRBD2. The CDR3 consists of 16 residues. J lost 0 bases, V lost 3 bases, and 4 bases had no gene match. The V gene's germline CDR1 is LGHDT and CDR2 YNNKEL (reference sequence). CDR3 region: CASSQRLAESTDTQYF. CDR3 nucleotide sequence: TGTGCCAGCAGCCAGCGACTAGCGGAAAGCACAGATACGCAGTATTTT.

This clone was picked up a small number of times. This chain links TRBV3-1 (or the pseudogene TRBV3-2) with TRBJ1-2, with D unresolved. The ends were cut back, 0 bases at V and 8 bases at J, with 13 bases in the middle. The CDR3 has 14 residues. Looked up from germline, CDR1 is LGHDT and CDR2 is YNNKEL (reference sequence). CDR3 in DNA: TGTGCCAGCAGCCAAGATGAGGGATTTTCGGGCTACACCTTC. Protein product: CASSQDEGFSGYTF.

The V and J genes are TRBV24-1 and TRBJ2-5, with D hard to call. The CDR3 is made up of 13 amino acids. Germline V lookup: CDR1 KGHDR, CDR2 SFDVKD. Trimming shortened V by 4 bases and J by 9 bases, and 14 bases separated the two germline ends. The CDR3 bases are TGTGCCACCAGTGACCCGGTCGACGCGGCCCAGTACTTC. As protein: CATSDPVDAAQYF.

As to this clone: The identical CDR3 is also encoded by other nucleotide sequences in the sample. The J gene is TRBJ1-1, the V gene TRBV6-4, with D unclear. From germline, CDR1 is MRHNA and CDR2 SNTAGT. The CDR3 sequence is 13 residues long. The V end lost 3 bases, the J end lost 1 base, and 6 bases lay between the germline ends. As DNA, the CDR3 is TGTGCCAGCAGTGAACATCCGAACACTGAAGCTTTCTTT. As protein: CASSEHPNTEAFF.

V usage is TRBV12-3 or TRBV12-4 and J usage is TRBJ1-1; D not certain. The CDR3 has 12 residues. Trimming removed 5 bases at V and 4 bases at J, with 8 bases between. The CDR3 sequence is CASSRHVTEAFF. The CDR3 DNA reads TGTGCCAGCAGTAGACATGTCACTGAAGCTTTCTTT.

Many counts were recorded for this clone. The V gene is TRBV6-5, the J gene TRBJ2-7, with 12 bases fitting TRBD2. The CDR3 contains 14 residues. V lost 5 bases and J lost 6; bases outside the gene matches: 5. Germline CDR1 and CDR2: MNHEY and SVGAGI. CDR3 protein: CASSTGTSGREQYF. The CDR3 region has the DNA TGTGCCAGCAGTACCGGGACTAGCGGGCGCGAGCAGTACTTC.

The J gene is TRBJ2-1, the V gene TRBV7-6; 16 bases are a match to TRBD2. The germline V gene encodes CDR1 SGHVS and CDR2 FNYEAQ. The junction had 3 bases not matched to a gene; V was cut back by 5 bases and J by 5 bases. This CDR3 has 16 amino acids. The CDR3 reads CASSPGLAGGHNEQFF. In nucleotides, the CDR3 is TGTGCCAGCAGCCCGGGACTAGCGGGAGGGCACAATGAGCAGTTCTTC.

The V gene is TRBV7-3, the J gene TRBJ1-2, with 11 bases aligning to TRBD1. Germline CDR1 reads SGHTA; CDR2 reads FQGTGA. V was clipped by 5 bases and J by 7 bases; unmatched bases: 9. This CDR3 is built from 15 residues. The CDR3 DNA follows: TGTGCCAGCAGCCCCTCCGGGACAGGGGGTTTTGGCTACACCTTC. Translated: CASSPSGTGGFGYTF.

A word on this clone: The junction differs from germline at one of its ends, possibly a read error. The chain recombines TRBV20-1 with TRBJ2-7, with TRBD2 as a possible D gene (5 bases). The CDR3 is 11 amino acids. The germline gives CDR1 DFQATT, CDR2 SNEGSKA (reference sequence). CDR3 bases: TGCAGTGCTAGAGAGCGTACCCTGAGGGTCTTC. Its protein product is CSARERTLRVF.